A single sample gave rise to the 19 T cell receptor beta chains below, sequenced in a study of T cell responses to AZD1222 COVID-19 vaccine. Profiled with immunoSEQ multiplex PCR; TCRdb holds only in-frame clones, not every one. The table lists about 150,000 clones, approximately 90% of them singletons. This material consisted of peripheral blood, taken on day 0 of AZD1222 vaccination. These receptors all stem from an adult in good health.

CDR3 sequence (DNA): TGTGCCAGCAGCATCCGACAGGACCACCAAGAGACCCAGTACTTC. Amino acid sequence: CASSIRQDHQETQYF. This chain joins TRBV21-1 and TRBJ2-5; the table's D call, TRBD1, was not checked against the DNA. TRBV21-1 is a pseudogene segment. The CDR3 contains 15 residues.

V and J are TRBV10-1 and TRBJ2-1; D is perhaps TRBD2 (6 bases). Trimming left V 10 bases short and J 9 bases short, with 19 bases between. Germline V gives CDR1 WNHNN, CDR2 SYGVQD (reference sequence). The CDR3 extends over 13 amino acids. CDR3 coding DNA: TGCGCCACCTCCTCCGGACTCGGGGGTGAGCAGTTCTTC. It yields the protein CATSSGLGGEQFF.

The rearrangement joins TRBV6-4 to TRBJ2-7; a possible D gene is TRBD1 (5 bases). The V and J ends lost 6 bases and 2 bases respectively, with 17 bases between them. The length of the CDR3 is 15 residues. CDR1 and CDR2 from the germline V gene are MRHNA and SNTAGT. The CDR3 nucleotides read TGTGCCAGCAGGGACCAACCCACAGGCCCCTACGAGCAGTACTTC. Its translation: CASRDQPTGPYEQYF.

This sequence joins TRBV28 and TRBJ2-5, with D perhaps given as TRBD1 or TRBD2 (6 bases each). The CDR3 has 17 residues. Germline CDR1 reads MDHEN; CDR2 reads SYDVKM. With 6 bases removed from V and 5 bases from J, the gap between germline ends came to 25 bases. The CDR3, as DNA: TGTGCCAGCAGCCCTCCGGTGGGGGCGGGGAAAAGGGAGACCCAGTACTTC. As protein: CASSPPVGAGKRETQYF. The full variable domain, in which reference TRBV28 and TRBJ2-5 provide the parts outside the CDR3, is DVKVTQSSRYLVKRTGEKVFLECVQDMDHENMFWYRQDPGLGLRLIYFSYDVKMKEKGDIPEGYSVSREKKERFSLILESASTNQTSMYLCASSPPVGAGKRETQYFGPGTRLLVL.

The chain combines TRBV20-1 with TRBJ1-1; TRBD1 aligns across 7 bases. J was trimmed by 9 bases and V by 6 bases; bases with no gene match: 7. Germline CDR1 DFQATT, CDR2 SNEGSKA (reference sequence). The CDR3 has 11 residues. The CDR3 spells CSAEGGSKAFF. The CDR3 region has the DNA TGCAGTGCGGAAGGGGGCTCTAAAGCTTTCTTT.

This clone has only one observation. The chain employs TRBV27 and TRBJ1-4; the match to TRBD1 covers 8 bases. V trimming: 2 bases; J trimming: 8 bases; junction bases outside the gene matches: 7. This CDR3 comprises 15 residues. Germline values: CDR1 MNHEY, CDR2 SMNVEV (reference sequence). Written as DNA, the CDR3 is TGTGCCAGCAGTTTAGTCGGACAGGGTGAGGAAAAACTGTTTTTT. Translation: CASSLVGQGEEKLFF.

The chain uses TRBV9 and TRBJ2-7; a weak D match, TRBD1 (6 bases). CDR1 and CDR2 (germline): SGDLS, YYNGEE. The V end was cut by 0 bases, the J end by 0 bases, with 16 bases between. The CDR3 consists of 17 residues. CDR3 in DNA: TGTGCCAGCAGCGTAGGGGGGCTAGCCGATAGCTCCTACGAGCAGTACTTC. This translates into CASSVGGLADSSYEQYF.

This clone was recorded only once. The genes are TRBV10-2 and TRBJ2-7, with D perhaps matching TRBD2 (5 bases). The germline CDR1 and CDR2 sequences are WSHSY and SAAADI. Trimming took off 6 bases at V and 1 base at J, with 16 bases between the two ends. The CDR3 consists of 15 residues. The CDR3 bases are TGCGCCAGCAGCCTCGGACGGGGAAGTTCCTACGAGCAGTACTTC. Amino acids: CASSLGRGSSYEQYF.

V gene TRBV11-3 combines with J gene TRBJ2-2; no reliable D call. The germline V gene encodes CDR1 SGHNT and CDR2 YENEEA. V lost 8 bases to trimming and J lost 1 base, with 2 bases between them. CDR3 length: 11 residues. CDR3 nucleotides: TGTGCCAGCGGGAACACCGGGGAGCTGTTTTTT. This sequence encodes CASGNTGELFF.

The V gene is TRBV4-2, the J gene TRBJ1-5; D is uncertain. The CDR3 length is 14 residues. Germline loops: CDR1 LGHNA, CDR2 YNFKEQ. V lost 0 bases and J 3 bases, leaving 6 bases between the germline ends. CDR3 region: CASSQEGSNQPQHF. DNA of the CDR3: TGTGCCAGCAGCCAAGAGGGATCCAATCAGCCCCAGCATTTT.

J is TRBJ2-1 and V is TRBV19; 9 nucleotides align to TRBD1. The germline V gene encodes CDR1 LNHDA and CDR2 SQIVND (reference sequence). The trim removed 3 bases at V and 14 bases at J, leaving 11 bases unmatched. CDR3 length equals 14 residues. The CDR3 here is CASSIFHTGQGKFF. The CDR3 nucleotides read TGTGCCAGTAGTATCTTCCATACGGGACAGGGAAAGTTCTTC.

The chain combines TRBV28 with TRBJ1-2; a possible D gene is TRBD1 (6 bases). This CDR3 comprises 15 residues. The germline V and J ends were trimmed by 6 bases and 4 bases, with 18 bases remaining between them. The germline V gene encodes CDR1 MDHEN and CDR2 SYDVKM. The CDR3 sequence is CASRPRLTGLYGYTF. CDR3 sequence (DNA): TGTGCCAGCAGGCCTCGTCTGACAGGTCTCTATGGCTACACCTTC.

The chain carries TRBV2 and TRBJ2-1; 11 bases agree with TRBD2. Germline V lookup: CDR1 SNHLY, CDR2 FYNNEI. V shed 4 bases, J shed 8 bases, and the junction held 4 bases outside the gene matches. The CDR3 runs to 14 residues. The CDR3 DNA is TGTGCCAGCAGTGGACTAGCGGGGTCCGATGAGCAGTTCTTC. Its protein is CASSGLAGSDEQFF.

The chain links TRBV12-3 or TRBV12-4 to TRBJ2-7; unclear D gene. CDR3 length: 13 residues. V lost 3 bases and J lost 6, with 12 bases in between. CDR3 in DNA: TGTGCCAGCAGTTTTACCCTCGCGAGCGAGCAGTACTTC. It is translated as CASSFTLASEQYF.

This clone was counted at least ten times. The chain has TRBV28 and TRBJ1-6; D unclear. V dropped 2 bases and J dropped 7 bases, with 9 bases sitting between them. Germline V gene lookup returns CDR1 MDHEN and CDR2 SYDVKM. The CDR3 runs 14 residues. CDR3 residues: CASSLRAANSPLHF. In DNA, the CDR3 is TGTGCCAGCAGTTTACGAGCTGCAAATTCACCCCTCCACTTT.

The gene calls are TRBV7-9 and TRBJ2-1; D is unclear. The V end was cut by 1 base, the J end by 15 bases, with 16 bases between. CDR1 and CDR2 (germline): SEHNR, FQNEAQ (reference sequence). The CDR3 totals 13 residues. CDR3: CASSLGPGALRFF. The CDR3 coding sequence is TGTGCCAGCAGCTTAGGGCCCGGAGCATTAAGGTTCTTC.

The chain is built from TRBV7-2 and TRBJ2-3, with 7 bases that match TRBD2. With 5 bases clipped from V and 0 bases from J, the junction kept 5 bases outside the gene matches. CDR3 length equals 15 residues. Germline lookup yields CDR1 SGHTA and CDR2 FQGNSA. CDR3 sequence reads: CASSRSSGSTDTQYF. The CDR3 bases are TGTGCCAGCAGCCGTTCTAGCGGAAGCACAGATACGCAGTATTTT. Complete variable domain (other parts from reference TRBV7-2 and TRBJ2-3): GAGVSQSPSNKVTEKGKDVELRCDPISGHTALYWYRQSLGQGLEFLIYFQGNSAPDKSGLPSDRFSAERTGGSVSTLTIQRTQQEDSAVYLCASSRSSGSTDTQYFGPGTRLTVL.

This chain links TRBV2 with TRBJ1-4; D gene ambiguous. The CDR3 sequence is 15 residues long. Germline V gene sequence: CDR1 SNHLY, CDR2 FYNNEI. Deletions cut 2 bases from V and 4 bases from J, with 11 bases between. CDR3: CASSEPDWGNEKLFF. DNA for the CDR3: TGTGCCAGCAGTGAACCCGATTGGGGTAATGAAAAACTGTTTTTT.

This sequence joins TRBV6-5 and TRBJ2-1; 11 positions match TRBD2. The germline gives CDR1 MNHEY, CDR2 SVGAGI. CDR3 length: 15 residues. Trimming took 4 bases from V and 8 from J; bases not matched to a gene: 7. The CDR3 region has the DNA TGTGCCAGCAGTTGGCTAGCGGGAGGCTGGGATGAGCAGTTCTTC. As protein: CASSWLAGGWDEQFF.